The clone carrying this TCR beta chain was picked up a small number of times. Its antigen is as yet unknown. The data stem from a study of T cells in Graves' hyperthyroidism and ophthalmopathy. Study-wide points: Most thyroid clonotypes expanded above 0.001 were also detected in blood.

Amplified TCR beta CDR3 regions derived from RNA transcripts. A set of HTBI primers served as the primers for a first-round RT-PCR of the TCR CDR3. TCRdb re-called the multiplex PCR reads through MiXCR, storing one row per CDR3 protein. Found here are about 640,000 distinct CDR3 sequences, more than 20% of them singletons; the top ten hold 34%. Patients having uncontrolled infection, another autoimmune disease, pregnancy or lactation were not included. CDR3 length: 13 amino acids. Trimming stripped 3 bases from V and 6 bases from J, with 12 bases between. The germline V gene encodes CDR1 DFQATT and CDR2 SNEGSKA (reference sequence).

This rearrangement joins TRBV20-1 to TRBJ2-1; the D is unclear. Material for sequencing was blood. The source of this sequence is a man aged 25-40 years with Graves' ophthalmopathy. The CDR3 nucleotides read TGCAGTGCTAGTAGAGTACTCCTCAATGAGCAGTTCTTC. Its protein is CSASRVLLNEQFF.